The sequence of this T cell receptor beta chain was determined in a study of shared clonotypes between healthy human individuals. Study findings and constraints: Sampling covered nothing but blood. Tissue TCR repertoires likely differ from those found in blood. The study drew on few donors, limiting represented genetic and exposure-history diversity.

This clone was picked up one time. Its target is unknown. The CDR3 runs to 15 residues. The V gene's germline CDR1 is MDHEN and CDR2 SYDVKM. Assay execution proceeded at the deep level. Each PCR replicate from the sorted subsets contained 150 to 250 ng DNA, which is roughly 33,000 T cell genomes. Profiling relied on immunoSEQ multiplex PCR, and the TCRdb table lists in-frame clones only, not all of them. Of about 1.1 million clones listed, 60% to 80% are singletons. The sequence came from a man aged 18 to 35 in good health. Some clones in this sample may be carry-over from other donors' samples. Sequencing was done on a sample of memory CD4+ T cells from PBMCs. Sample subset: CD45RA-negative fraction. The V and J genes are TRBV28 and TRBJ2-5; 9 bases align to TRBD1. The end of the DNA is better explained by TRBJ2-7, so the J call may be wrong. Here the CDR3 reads CASTQGRDRVLEQYF. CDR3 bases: TGTGCCAGCACCCAAGGCCGGGACAGGGTGCTCGAGCAGTACTTC.